This entry lists 14 T cell receptor beta chains sequenced from one sample in a study of blood T cell repertoires in COVID-19 (dated by TCRdb to the early 2020s). Receptor libraries were prepared by the immunoSEQ multiplex PCR assay. Entries here come from immuneACCESS through TCRdb and include only in-frame sequences with V and J called. Some clones fail to appear in such tables; in the studies checked, an unresolved V gene covers under half of the shortfall, and the cause of the remainder is unknown. A total of approximately 150,000 clones appear in this sample, roughly 91% of them only once. The ten most abundant clones make up roughly a sixth of the sample. Sequenced sample: peripheral blood. The origin of the receptors is a man in his forties or fifties with active or convalescent COVID-19.

The genes are TRBV4-3 and TRBJ1-5, with D unresolved. The germline CDR1 and CDR2 sequences are LGHNA and YSLEER. The CDR3 has 16 amino acids. Trimming took off 1 base at V and 0 bases at J, with 10 bases between the two ends. Here the CDR3 reads CASSQGTDYSNQPQHF. CDR3 in DNA: TGCGCCAGCAGCCAAGGTACAGATTATAGCAATCAGCCCCAGCATTTT.

The CDR3 region has the DNA TGCAGTGCGCCTAGAGCCTACGAGCAGTACTTC. Its translation is CSAPRAYEQYF. V and J are TRBV20-1 and TRBJ2-7, with D unresolved. The ends were cut back, 6 bases at V and 2 bases at J, with 8 bases in the middle. CDR1 and CDR2 (germline): DFQATT, SNEGSKA (reference sequence). The CDR3 covers 11 residues.

V usage is TRBV15 and J usage is TRBJ2-5; D perhaps matches TRBD1 (6 bases). The CDR3 extends over 18 amino acids. Per the germline V gene, CDR1 is LNHNV and CDR2 is YYDKDF (reference sequence). Trimming took 2 bases from V and 5 from J, leaving 24 bases between them. The CDR3 bases are TGTGCCACCAGCAGAATTGGGGTCGGCCCAGGGGCTTTGGAGACCCAGTACTTC. Protein product: CATSRIGVGPGALETQYF.

This clone was counted between two and nine times. CDR3 in amino acids: CASRRTGAENQPQHF. In DNA, the CDR3 is TGTGCCAGCAGGCGTACAGGGGCGGAAAATCAGCCCCAGCATTTT. The chain combines TRBV6-5 with TRBJ1-5, with 7 bases aligning to TRBD1. The CDR3 totals 15 residues. Germline lookup yields CDR1 MNHEY and CDR2 SVGAGI. With 6 bases clipped from V and 4 bases from J, the junction kept 9 bases outside the gene matches.

V gene TRBV18 combines with J gene TRBJ2-7; TRBD1 matches 11 bases. V lost 3 bases and J lost 0; bases outside the gene matches: 4. The CDR3 has 16 amino acids. Germline V gene sequence: CDR1 KGHSH, CDR2 LQKENI. The CDR3 coding sequence is TGTGCCAGCTCACCCGGGACAGGGGGTTTCTCCTACGAGCAGTACTTC. The encoded protein is CASSPGTGGFSYEQYF. The full variable domain, with the rest looked up from reference TRBV18 and TRBJ2-7, is NAGVMQNPRHLVRRRGQEARLRCSPMKGHSHVYWYRQLPEEGLKFMVYLQKENIIDESGMPKERFSAEFPKEGPSILRIQQVVRGDSAAYFCASSPGTGGFSYEQYFGPGTRLTVT.

The V gene is TRBV30, the J gene TRBJ1-1, with no clear D. The CDR3 runs to 14 residues. Germline V gene data show CDR1 as GTSNPN and CDR2 as SVGIG (reference sequence). V was trimmed by 3 bases and J by 1 base, leaving 12 bases between them. CDR3 sequence (DNA): TGTGCCTGGAGCTCTGGAACAGCGAACACTGAAGCTTTCTTT. Translated, it gives CAWSSGTANTEAFF.

This chain links TRBV29-1 with TRBJ2-3; TRBD2 matches at 14 bases. Germline trimming cut 6 bases from V and 5 bases from J; bases unmatched to any gene: 4. Germline V gene data show CDR1 as SQVTM and CDR2 as ANQGSEA. The CDR3 is 14 amino acids. The CDR3 is CSVGLAGVKDTQYF. CDR3 DNA sequence: TGCAGCGTGGGACTAGCGGGAGTCAAAGATACGCAGTATTTT.

The gene calls are TRBV5-1 and TRBJ2-2; 9 bases map to TRBD2. Trimming at V came to 6 bases and at J to 1 base, leaving 7 bases not matched to a gene. CDR1 is SGHRS and CDR2 is YFSETQ in the germline V gene. The CDR3 sequence is 16 residues long. The CDR3 region has the DNA TGCGCCAGCAAACCCCGACTAGCGGAGAACACCGGGGAGCTGTTTTTT. Its translation is CASKPRLAENTGELFF.

The chain has TRBV4-1 and TRBJ2-7; 9 bases are shared with TRBD2. V shed 4 bases and J 6 bases; nucleotides not matched to a gene: 10. The CDR3 contains 15 residues. The V gene's germline CDR1 is MGHRA and CDR2 YSYEKL. CDR3: CASSPQAGGRGEQYF. CDR3 in DNA: TGCGCCAGCAGCCCACAAGCGGGAGGCAGAGGCGAGCAGTACTTC.

This chain joins TRBV5-6 and TRBJ2-7, with 7 bases identical to TRBD1. The CDR3 runs 14 residues. Trimming removed 2 bases from V and 2 bases from J; junction bases left unmatched: 4. Germline lookup yields CDR1 SGHDT and CDR2 YYEEEE. The CDR3 region has the DNA TGTGCCAGCAGCTTACCGGGACAGCCCTACGAGCAGTACTTC. It is translated as CASSLPGQPYEQYF.

The V call is TRBV2, the J call TRBJ1-2; 8 nucleotides align to TRBD1. The trim removed 3 bases at V and 3 bases at J, leaving 6 bases unmatched. CDR3 length equals 15 residues. The V gene's germline CDR1 is SNHLY and CDR2 FYNNEI. The CDR3 loop reads CASSDRGRSDYGYTF. For the CDR3, the DNA is TGTGCCAGCAGTGACAGGGGGCGTTCAGACTATGGCTACACCTTC.

The chain combines TRBV30 with TRBJ2-1, with 11 bases that match TRBD1. This CDR3 region has 16 residues. V dropped 1 base and J dropped 9; count of bases not matched to a gene: 11. Germline lookup yields CDR1 GTSNPN and CDR2 SVGIG (reference sequence). As DNA, the CDR3 is TGTGCCTGGAGTGGACCTGTAGGGACAGGGGGGGGTGAGCAGTTCTTC. The encoded protein is CAWSGPVGTGGGEQFF.

The rearrangement joins TRBV6-2 or TRBV6-3 to TRBJ2-7; D remains ambiguous. This CDR3 has 16 residues. V lost 2 bases to trimming and J lost 4 bases, with 18 bases between them. CDR1 MNHEY and CDR2 SVGEGT come from the germline V gene. In DNA, the CDR3 is TGTGCCAGCAGTTACCGCCGAGCACCATCACCGTACGAGCAGTACTTC. Translating it yields CASSYRRAPSPYEQYF.

The V gene is TRBV6-1, the J gene TRBJ2-6, with D maybe TRBD1 (6 bases). Trimming removed 2 bases from V and 0 bases from J, with 23 bases in between. Germline CDR1 and CDR2: MNHNS and SASEGT. This CDR3 spans 21 amino acids. As DNA, the CDR3 is TGTGCCAGCAGTGAAAGCGCCGACAGGCCTCGCCCCCTCTCTGGGGCCAACGTCCTGACTTTC. Its translation: CASSESADRPRPLSGANVLTF.